The 20 T cell receptor beta chains in this list originate from one sample, sequenced in a study of regulatory T cells in long-lasting Graves disease. HTBI primers from iRepertoire and Arm-PCR of CDR3 regions yielded the TCR beta libraries. From the multiplex PCR reads, TCRdb called clonotypes with MiXCR, one entry per CDR3 protein. This table holds roughly 490,000 distinct CDR3 sequences, approximately 23% found once. Time point specified: persistent/refractory GD, antithyroid drugs over 5 years with positive TRAb. RNA isolated from PBMCs was used to make the TCR library. The sample consisted of peripheral blood mononuclear cells (PBMCs), taken when the disease was refractory, from a patient treated with antithyroid drugs. These receptor sequences come from a female donor with Graves disease.

This clonotype was recorded many times. The V and J genes are TRBV28 and TRBJ2-7; either TRBD1 or TRBD2 may fit D (5 bases each). Germline CDR1 reads MDHEN; CDR2 reads SYDVKM. Deletions cut 6 bases from V and 7 bases from J, with 16 bases between. This CDR3 is built from 13 residues. CDR3 sequence: CASRSPPGQEQYF. CDR3 bases: TGTGCCAGCAGGTCCCCCCCGGGGCAAGAGCAGTACTTC.

This clonotype appeared many times. This chain joins TRBV6-5 and TRBJ1-1; D uncertain. V lost 1 base and J lost 0, with 6 bases in between. CDR3 length: 14 amino acids. CDR1 MNHEY and CDR2 SVGAGI come from the germline V gene. CDR3 sequence reads: CASSYLQLNTEAFF. CDR3 nucleotides: TGTGCCAGCAGTTACTTACAGCTGAACACTGAAGCTTTCTTT.

The chain has TRBV7-2 and TRBJ2-3, with TRBD2 identical over 8 bases. There are 14 residues in the CDR3. After removal of 5 bases from V and 8 bases from J, the junction contained 9 bases not matched to a gene. From germline, CDR1 is SGHTA and CDR2 FQGNSA. This CDR3 reads CASSALAVGPTQYF. CDR3 sequence (DNA): TGTGCCAGCAGCGCACTAGCGGTGGGCCCTACGCAGTATTTT.

This clonotype was detected only once. A much larger clone differs by one base, so this may be a read error. Since no conserved phenylalanine or tryptophan closes the CDR3, a read error is the likely cause. This chain joins TRBV6-1 and TRBJ1-1; 8 bases fit TRBD1. The CDR3 covers 14 residues. Germline V gene lookup returns CDR1 MNHNS and CDR2 SASEGT. Germline trimming cut 5 bases from V and 3 bases from J; bases unmatched to any gene: 5. The CDR3: CASSRTGWDTEAFS. In DNA form, the CDR3 reads TGTGCCAGCAGTCGGACAGGGTGGGACACTGAAGCTTTCTCT.

A few counts support this clonotype. The chain links TRBV6-9 to TRBJ2-7; possibly TRBD1 for D (5 bases). The germline V gene has CDR1 MNHGY and CDR2 SVAAGI. The CDR3 runs 16 residues. With 3 bases removed from V and 2 bases from J, the gap between germline ends came to 17 bases. The CDR3 loop is CASSYSNTGSTYEQYF. DNA of the CDR3: TGTGCCAGCAGTTACTCGAATACAGGATCCACCTACGAGCAGTACTTC.

The sample holds many counts of this clonotype. The chain uses TRBV6-2 or TRBV6-3 and TRBJ2-7; either TRBD1 or TRBD2 may fit D (6 bases each). Trimming took off 5 bases at V and 0 bases at J, with 23 bases between the two ends. Germline V gene data show CDR1 as MNHEY and CDR2 as SVGEGT. The CDR3 is 18 amino acids. As DNA, the CDR3 is TGTGCCAGCAGTCGGGATCGGATCGAAGGGGGGAGCTCCTACGAGCAGTACTTC. It specifies CASSRDRIEGGSSYEQYF.

The CDR3 loop is CASTLRGGNQETQYF. CDR3 DNA sequence: TGTGCCAGCACCCTCAGGGGGGGGAACCAAGAGACCCAGTACTTC. This rearrangement joins TRBV9 to TRBJ2-5; D assignment may be TRBD1 or TRBD2 (7 bases each). Trimming pared 6 bases from V and 0 bases from J, leaving 15 bases between. Germline V gene data show CDR1 as SGDLS and CDR2 as YYNGEE. The length of the CDR3 is 15 residues.

This clonotype appeared many times. The rearrangement joins TRBV28 to TRBJ1-1; TRBD1 aligns across 11 bases. Germline V lookup: CDR1 MDHEN, CDR2 SYDVKM. This CDR3 region has 14 residues. The V gene end was trimmed by 5 bases and the J gene end by 5 bases; junction bases not matched to a gene: 4. CDR3 in DNA: TGTGCCAGCAGTACGGACAGGGGGCTGACTGAAGCTTTCTTT. Residues: CASSTDRGLTEAFF.

The chain couples TRBV5-1 to TRBJ2-7, with D tentatively TRBD1 or TRBD2 (5 bases each). This CDR3 is 15 amino acids long. CDR1 is SGHRS, CDR2 YFSETQ, per germline. V was cut by 0 bases and J by 2 bases, with 12 bases left in between. CDR3 in amino acids: CASSLDGTVAYEQYF. In DNA, the CDR3 is TGCGCCAGCAGCTTGGACGGGACGGTTGCCTACGAGCAGTACTTC. Full variable domain (rest looked up from reference TRBV5-1 and TRBJ2-7): KAGVTQTPRYLIKTRGQQVTLSCSPISGHRSVSWYQQTPGQGLQFLFEYFSETQRNKGNFPGRFSGRQFSNSRSEMNVSTLELGDSALYLCASSLDGTVAYEQYFGPGTRLTVT.

The rearrangement links TRBV30 to TRBJ1-3; TRBD1 might be the D (5 bases). CDR1 is GTSNPN and CDR2 is SVGIG in the germline V gene (reference sequence). This CDR3 is built from 15 residues. V was cut by 0 bases and J by 9 bases, with 18 bases left in between. This CDR3 is CAWSVLSPERGTIYF. The CDR3 nucleotides read TGTGCCTGGAGTGTACTGTCCCCTGAAAGGGGCACCATATATTTT.

The table lists this clonotype with a few counts. J is TRBJ1-5 and V is TRBV28; 7 bases match TRBD1. The CDR3 consists of 17 residues. Losses at the gene ends were 5 bases for V and 3 bases for J; bases not matched to a gene: 13. The germline gives CDR1 MDHEN, CDR2 SYDVKM. CDR3 DNA: TGTGCCAGCAGTGTCACAGGGGCCTCGAGAAACAATCAGCCCCAGCATTTT. It specifies CASSVTGASRNNQPQHF.

This clonotype has only a few counts. The chain links TRBV6-2 or TRBV6-3 to TRBJ2-1; 10 nucleotides match TRBD2. With 3 bases clipped from V and 2 bases from J, the junction kept 16 bases outside the gene matches. The germline CDR1 and CDR2 sequences are MNHEY and SVGEGT. CDR3 size: 20 residues. The CDR3 reads CASSYLRFSGGSSPYNEQFF. CDR3 bases: TGTGCCAGCAGTTATCTAAGGTTTAGCGGGGGGTCTTCCCCCTACAATGAGCAGTTCTTC.

The chain carries TRBV7-2 and TRBJ2-7; maybe TRBD1 (5 bases). V lost 4 bases, J lost 3 bases, and 19 bases lay in between. This CDR3 spans 16 amino acids. The germline V gene encodes CDR1 SGHTA and CDR2 FQGNSA. The CDR3: CASSSRTPGKIYEQYF. CDR3 bases: TGTGCCAGCAGCTCCCGGACACCCGGTAAAATCTACGAGCAGTACTTC.

This clonotype was seen at least ten times. The chain couples TRBV11-2 to TRBJ1-5; D is possibly TRBD1 (6 bases). The CDR3 is 17 amino acids. Germline CDR1 and CDR2: SGHAT and FQNNGV. The V and J ends lost 1 base and 5 bases respectively, with 18 bases between them. The CDR3 nucleotides read TGTGCCAGCAGCTTAGGGACAGATTTATTCGGTCATCAGCCCCAGCATTTT. Residues: CASSLGTDLFGHQPQHF.

This clonotype was seen only a few times. This chain connects TRBV5-1 to TRBJ1-1, with unresolved D. CDR1 is SGHRS, CDR2 YFSETQ, per germline. V lost 6 bases and J 4 bases, leaving 10 bases between the germline ends. There are 12 residues in the CDR3. CDR3: CASTEGPTEAFF. The CDR3 coding sequence is TGCGCCAGCACGGAGGGTCCCACTGAAGCTTTCTTT. The full variable domain, completed using reference TRBV5-1 and TRBJ1-1, is KAGVTQTPRYLIKTRGQQVTLSCSPISGHRSVSWYQQTPGQGLQFLFEYFSETQRNKGNFPGRFSGRQFSNSRSEMNVSTLELGDSALYLCASTEGPTEAFFGQGTRLTVV.

This clonotype was counted ten times or more. The chain combines TRBV28 with TRBJ1-1; TRBD1 aligns across 10 bases. From germline, CDR1 is MDHEN and CDR2 SYDVKM. The CDR3 contains 15 residues. J was trimmed by 3 bases and V by 5 bases; bases with no gene match: 6. CDR3 sequence (DNA): TGTGCCAGCAGTCCCGGGACAGGGGCCCACACTGAAGCTTTCTTT. It codes for CASSPGTGAHTEAFF.

The rearrangement joins TRBV19 to TRBJ1-1; D gene uncertain. V lost 1 base and J 4 bases, leaving 10 bases between the germline ends. There are 14 residues in the CDR3. CDR1 and CDR2 (germline): LNHDA, SQIVND (reference sequence). The CDR3 coding sequence is TGTGCCAGTAGTATAGTTTTCAGAGCCACTGAAGCTTTCTTT. It is translated as CASSIVFRATEAFF.

This clonotype has ten or more counts. V usage is TRBV7-2 and J usage is TRBJ1-2, with D perhaps TRBD1 (6 bases). This CDR3 region has 14 residues. Trimming cost V 2 bases and J 7 bases, with 14 bases left between them. Germline V lookup: CDR1 SGHTA, CDR2 FQGNSA. CDR3 bases: TGTGCCAGCAGCTTATCGGGGGCGGGGGGTGGCTACACCTTC. This translates into CASSLSGAGGGYTF.

This clonotype was counted ten times or more. The CDR3 DNA reads as TGTGCCAGCAGTTACCTGGGACAGTCCCCTAACTATGGCTACACCTTC. This encodes CASSYLGQSPNYGYTF. J is TRBJ1-2 and V is TRBV6-5, with TRBD1 identical over 7 bases. The V gene's germline CDR1 is MNHEY and CDR2 SVGAGI. V gave up 2 bases and J gave up 0 bases; unmatched junction bases: 6. This CDR3 region has 16 residues.

In its sample, this clonotype was seen a few times. The CDR3 nucleotides are TGTGCCAGCAGCAGCTCCAGGGGCACCTACGAGCAGTACTTC. Its protein is CASSSSRGTYEQYF. J is TRBJ2-7 and V is TRBV7-9, with D perhaps matching TRBD1 (6 bases). From germline, CDR1 is SEHNR and CDR2 FQNEAQ (reference sequence). The CDR3 is 14 amino acids. V lost 5 bases to trimming and J lost 2 bases, with 13 bases between them.